The 20 T cell receptor beta chains reported below all come from one sample, sequenced in a study of OX40 agonist ivuxolimab in advanced cancers. The library was produced with the immunoSEQ multiplex PCR assay. Sourced from immuneACCESS, this table was stored by TCRdb with only in-frame sequences that have V and J called. A share of the clones is absent; for the studies checked, an unresolved V gene accounts for under half, and the remainder has no known explanation. A total of about 12,000 clones appear in this sample, about nine tenths of them only once. The ten largest clones take up around 75% of the sample. The source was CD4+ or CD8+ T cells sorted from blood, collected in a trial of the OX40 agonist ivuxolimab. These receptors were collected from an adult with an advanced solid tumor such as melanoma, head and neck, liver or kidney cancer.

This chain links TRBV6-1 with TRBJ2-7; D is possibly TRBD1 (6 bases). The germline gives CDR1 MNHNS, CDR2 SASEGT. Between the trimmed V and J ends, which lost 2 bases and 2 bases, there was a span of 13 bases. The length of the CDR3 is 15 residues. This chain's CDR3 is CASSEWGLDTYEQYF. The CDR3 coding sequence is TGTGCCAGCAGTGAATGGGGGCTTGACACCTACGAGCAGTACTTC.

The chain couples TRBV7-3 to TRBJ2-2; the match to TRBD2 covers 8 bases. Germline lookup yields CDR1 SGHTA and CDR2 FQGTGA. The ends lost 8 bases at V and 9 bases at J; junction bases unmatched: 8. This CDR3 spans 13 amino acids. The CDR3 DNA follows: TGTGCCAGCCGGAGCGGGAGTGGGAGGGAGCTGTTTTTT. It specifies CASRSGSGRELFF.

The chain employs TRBV29-1 and TRBJ1-2, with 7 bases matching TRBD1. This CDR3 is 13 amino acids long. Looked up from germline, CDR1 is SQVTM and CDR2 is ANQGSEA. V gave up 6 bases and J gave up 4 bases; unmatched junction bases: 8. The CDR3 DNA follows: TGCAGCGTCCCACCGTCAGGGGGCTATGGCTACACCTTC. Amino acid sequence: CSVPPSGGYGYTF.

V is TRBV4-3 and J is TRBJ1-1; D unresolved. The V and J ends lost 4 bases and 0 bases respectively, with 12 bases between them. The V gene's germline CDR1 is LGHNA and CDR2 YSLEER. The CDR3 extends over 15 amino acids. CDR3 in amino acids: CASSPGPGMNTEAFF. CDR3 nucleotides: TGCGCCAGCAGCCCCGGACCCGGGATGAACACTGAAGCTTTCTTT.

The rearrangement links TRBV5-5 to TRBJ1-1; a weak D match, TRBD1 (5 bases). The CDR3 length is 13 residues. Trimming removed 6 bases at V and 4 bases at J, with 13 bases between. CDR1 and CDR2 (germline): SGHKS, YYEKEE (reference sequence). The CDR3 region is CASNRGYGTEAFF. The CDR3 DNA follows: TGTGCCAGCAACCGGGGGTATGGCACTGAAGCTTTCTTT.

This clone appeared once. J is TRBJ2-7 and V is TRBV4-1; D is undetermined. V dropped 3 bases and J dropped 4 bases, with 10 bases sitting between them. CDR1 and CDR2 (germline): MGHRA, YSYEKL. CDR3 length equals 13 residues. CDR3 coding DNA: TGCGCCAGCAGCCAGTTGGACGCATACGAGCAGTACTTC. Protein product: CASSQLDAYEQYF.

The chain carries TRBV6-5 and TRBJ1-4; no reliable D call. The CDR3 is 15 amino acids. Between the trimmed V and J ends, which lost 2 bases and 5 bases, there was a span of 12 bases. CDR1 and CDR2 from the germline V gene are MNHEY and SVGAGI. In DNA, the CDR3 is TGTGCCAGCAGTTACCCTCTGGAGGTCAATGAAAAACTGTTTTTT. Its protein product is CASSYPLEVNEKLFF.

This rearrangement joins TRBV2 to TRBJ1-5, with no clear D. V was cut by 2 bases and J by 5 bases, with 7 bases left in between. The CDR3 runs 13 residues. Germline loops: CDR1 SNHLY, CDR2 FYNNEI. CDR3 sequence reads: CASSELGHQPQHF. In DNA, the CDR3 is TGTGCCAGCAGTGAACTAGGGCATCAGCCCCAGCATTTT.

The chain recombines TRBV4-3 with TRBJ2-1, with a weak D call TRBD2 (6 bases). The CDR3 covers 14 residues. Germline V gene sequence: CDR1 LGHNA, CDR2 YSLEER. With 4 bases removed from V and 0 bases from J, the gap between germline ends came to 7 bases. CDR3 in amino acids: CASSPGSSYNEQFF. Written as DNA, the CDR3 is TGCGCCAGCAGCCCCGGGAGCTCCTACAATGAGCAGTTCTTC.

The CDR3, as DNA: TGTGCCAGCAGTGTCGGAGACTCCTACGAGCAGTACTTC. Its translation is CASSVGDSYEQYF. The J gene is TRBJ2-7, the V gene TRBV6-5; D call uncertain. CDR3 length equals 13 residues. V lost 5 bases, J lost 0 bases, and 8 bases lay in between. CDR1 is MNHEY, CDR2 SVGAGI, per germline.

J is TRBJ1-4 and V is TRBV11-1; 8 bases are a match to TRBD1. The CDR3 covers 16 residues. Germline V lookup: CDR1 SGHAT, CDR2 FQDESV (reference sequence). V dropped 5 bases and J dropped 7; count of bases not matched to a gene: 12. Written as DNA, the CDR3 is TGTGCCAGCAGCCCCCCGGCCAGGGGGCCTTTTGAAAAACTGTTTTTT. Translation: CASSPPARGPFEKLFF.

The gene calls are TRBV29-1 and TRBJ2-7; 12 nucleotides align to TRBD1. Germline-derived CDR1 and CDR2 are SQVTM and ANQGSEA. J lost 7 bases, V lost 4 bases, and 8 bases had no gene match. There are 14 residues in the CDR3. The CDR3 is CSVAPGQGAWEQYF. The CDR3 coding sequence is TGCAGCGTTGCGCCGGGACAGGGGGCATGGGAGCAGTACTTC.

CDR3 sequence reads: CASRVGVSTGELFF. In DNA, the CDR3 is TGCGCCAGCAGGGTGGGGGTTTCCACCGGGGAGCTGTTTTTT. This chain connects TRBV4-3 to TRBJ2-2; TRBD1 or TRBD2 may be the D gene (5 bases each). V lost 6 bases to trimming and J lost 4 bases, with 12 bases between them. Per germline, CDR1 LGHNA and CDR2 YSLEER. CDR3 size: 14 residues.

The chain joins TRBV7-9 to TRBJ1-4; D is unclear. The CDR3 has 18 residues. V lost 5 bases and J 2 bases, leaving 21 bases between the germline ends. From germline, CDR1 is SEHNR and CDR2 FQNEAQ (reference sequence). CDR3 coding DNA: TGTGCCAGCAGCAACCCGCGGAAGGAAGGTCAGACTAATGAAAAACTGTTTTTT. This translates into CASSNPRKEGQTNEKLFF. Filled out from reference TRBV7-9 and TRBJ1-4, the complete variable domain reads DTGVSQNPRHKITKRGQNVTFRCDPISEHNRLYWYRQTLGQGPEFLTYFQNEAQLEKSRLLSDRFSAERPKGSFSTLEIQRTEQGDSAMYLCASSNPRKEGQTNEKLFFGSGTQLSVL.

This sequence joins TRBV9 and TRBJ1-2; D is undetermined. Trimming shortened V by 0 bases and J by 0 bases, and 6 bases separated the two germline ends. Germline CDR1 reads SGDLS; CDR2 reads YYNGEE. This CDR3 region has 14 residues. The DNA for the CDR3 is TGTGCCAGCAGCGTAGAGAGTACTAACTATGGCTACACCTTC. Translating gives CASSVESTNYGYTF.

This chain uses TRBV7-2 with TRBJ2-3; D is undetermined. Trimming left V 0 bases short and J 8 bases short, with 9 bases between. CDR1 SGHTA and CDR2 FQGNSA come from the germline V gene. CDR3 length: 13 residues. CDR3: CASSLASLGTQYF. The DNA for the CDR3 is TGTGCCAGCAGCTTAGCCAGTCTGGGTACGCAGTATTTT.

J is TRBJ2-1 and V is TRBV7-6, with TRBD2 identical over 8 bases. This CDR3 contains 16 residues. Per germline, CDR1 SGHVS and CDR2 FNYEAQ. Germline trimming cut 0 bases from V and 7 bases from J; bases unmatched to any gene: 8. CDR3 sequence reads: CASSLAGTRKWNEQFF. The CDR3 DNA reads TGTGCCAGCAGCTTAGCCGGGACTAGAAAGTGGAATGAGCAGTTCTTC.

The gene calls are TRBV11-3 and TRBJ1-2, with D uncertain. Trimming removed 1 base from V and 8 bases from J, with 17 bases in between. Germline CDR1 is SGHNT and CDR2 is YENEEA. The CDR3 loop spans 15 amino acids. CDR3 sequence reads: CASSLGGSIVRGYTF. The DNA for the CDR3 is TGTGCCAGCAGCTTAGGTGGCAGTATTGTTCGAGGCTACACCTTC.

The chain carries TRBV19 and TRBJ2-3, with TRBD1 matching 7 bases. The CDR3 extends over 15 amino acids. V trimming: 4 bases; J trimming: 10 bases; junction bases outside the gene matches: 14. CDR1 is LNHDA, CDR2 SQIVND, per germline (reference sequence). CDR3 amino acids: CASSKEVEGALPQYF. In DNA, the CDR3 is TGTGCCAGTAGTAAGGAGGTAGAGGGGGCGCTTCCGCAGTATTTT.

The chain couples TRBV4-3 to TRBJ2-2, with a tentative D call TRBD1 (6 bases). In germline, CDR1 is LGHNA, CDR2 YSLEER. The CDR3 runs to 16 residues. V dropped 1 base and J dropped 2 bases, with 11 bases sitting between them. The CDR3 DNA sequence: TGCGCCAGCAGCCAAGTGGGCAGGGGTAACACCGGGGAGCTGTTTTTT. It yields the protein CASSQVGRGNTGELFF.